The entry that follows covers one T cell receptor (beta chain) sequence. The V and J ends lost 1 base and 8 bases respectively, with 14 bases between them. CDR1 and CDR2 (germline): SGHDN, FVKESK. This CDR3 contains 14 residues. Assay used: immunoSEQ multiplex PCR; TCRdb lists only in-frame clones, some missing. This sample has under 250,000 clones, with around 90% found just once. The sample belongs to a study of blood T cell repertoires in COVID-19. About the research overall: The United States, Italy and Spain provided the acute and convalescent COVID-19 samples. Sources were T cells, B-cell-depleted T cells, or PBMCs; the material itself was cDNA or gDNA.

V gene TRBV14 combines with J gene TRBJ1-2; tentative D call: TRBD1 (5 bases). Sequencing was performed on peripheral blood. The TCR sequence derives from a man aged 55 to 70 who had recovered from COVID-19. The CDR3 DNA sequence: TGTGCCAGCAGCCAAGTAGGCAGGGTGGGAGGCTACACCTTC. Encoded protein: CASSQVGRVGGYTF.